What follows is one TCR beta chain and its context. Its specificity is not known. The CDR3 runs 16 residues. Trimming took off 0 bases at V and 2 bases at J, with 12 bases between the two ends. Germline V CDR1 and CDR2: LGHDT, YNNKEL (reference sequence). The sample is drawn from a study of naive and memory T cell subsets. The study's findings and limits: Especially in CD8 cells, naive repertoires contained a few larger clonotypes, possibly CD45RA-re-expressing memory cells.

After the first PCR, alpha and beta chain libraries were processed separately. Four subsets defined by CD45RA and CD27 were sorted after CD3, CD4, CD8 and live/dead staining. Two oligonucleotides, mixed equimolar, formed the beta constant-region primer covering TRBC1 and TRBC2. Ligated cDNA was amplified by four rounds of PCR with nested alpha and beta constant-region primers and SP2. One entry per CDR3 protein results from TCRdb running MiXCR on the UMI-ligation and nested PCR reads. The repertoire holds around 100,000 distinct CDR3 sequences, roughly 15% seen once, with around 2.8% in the top ten.

The chain combines TRBV3-1 with TRBJ2-3, with unresolved D. The sample taken for sequencing was naive CD8+ T cells from blood. The sequence was obtained from a human donor in good health. CDR3 in amino acids: CASSQDTAALTDTQYF. CDR3 DNA sequence: TGTGCCAGCAGCCAAGATACAGCAGCGCTCACAGATACGCAGTATTTT.